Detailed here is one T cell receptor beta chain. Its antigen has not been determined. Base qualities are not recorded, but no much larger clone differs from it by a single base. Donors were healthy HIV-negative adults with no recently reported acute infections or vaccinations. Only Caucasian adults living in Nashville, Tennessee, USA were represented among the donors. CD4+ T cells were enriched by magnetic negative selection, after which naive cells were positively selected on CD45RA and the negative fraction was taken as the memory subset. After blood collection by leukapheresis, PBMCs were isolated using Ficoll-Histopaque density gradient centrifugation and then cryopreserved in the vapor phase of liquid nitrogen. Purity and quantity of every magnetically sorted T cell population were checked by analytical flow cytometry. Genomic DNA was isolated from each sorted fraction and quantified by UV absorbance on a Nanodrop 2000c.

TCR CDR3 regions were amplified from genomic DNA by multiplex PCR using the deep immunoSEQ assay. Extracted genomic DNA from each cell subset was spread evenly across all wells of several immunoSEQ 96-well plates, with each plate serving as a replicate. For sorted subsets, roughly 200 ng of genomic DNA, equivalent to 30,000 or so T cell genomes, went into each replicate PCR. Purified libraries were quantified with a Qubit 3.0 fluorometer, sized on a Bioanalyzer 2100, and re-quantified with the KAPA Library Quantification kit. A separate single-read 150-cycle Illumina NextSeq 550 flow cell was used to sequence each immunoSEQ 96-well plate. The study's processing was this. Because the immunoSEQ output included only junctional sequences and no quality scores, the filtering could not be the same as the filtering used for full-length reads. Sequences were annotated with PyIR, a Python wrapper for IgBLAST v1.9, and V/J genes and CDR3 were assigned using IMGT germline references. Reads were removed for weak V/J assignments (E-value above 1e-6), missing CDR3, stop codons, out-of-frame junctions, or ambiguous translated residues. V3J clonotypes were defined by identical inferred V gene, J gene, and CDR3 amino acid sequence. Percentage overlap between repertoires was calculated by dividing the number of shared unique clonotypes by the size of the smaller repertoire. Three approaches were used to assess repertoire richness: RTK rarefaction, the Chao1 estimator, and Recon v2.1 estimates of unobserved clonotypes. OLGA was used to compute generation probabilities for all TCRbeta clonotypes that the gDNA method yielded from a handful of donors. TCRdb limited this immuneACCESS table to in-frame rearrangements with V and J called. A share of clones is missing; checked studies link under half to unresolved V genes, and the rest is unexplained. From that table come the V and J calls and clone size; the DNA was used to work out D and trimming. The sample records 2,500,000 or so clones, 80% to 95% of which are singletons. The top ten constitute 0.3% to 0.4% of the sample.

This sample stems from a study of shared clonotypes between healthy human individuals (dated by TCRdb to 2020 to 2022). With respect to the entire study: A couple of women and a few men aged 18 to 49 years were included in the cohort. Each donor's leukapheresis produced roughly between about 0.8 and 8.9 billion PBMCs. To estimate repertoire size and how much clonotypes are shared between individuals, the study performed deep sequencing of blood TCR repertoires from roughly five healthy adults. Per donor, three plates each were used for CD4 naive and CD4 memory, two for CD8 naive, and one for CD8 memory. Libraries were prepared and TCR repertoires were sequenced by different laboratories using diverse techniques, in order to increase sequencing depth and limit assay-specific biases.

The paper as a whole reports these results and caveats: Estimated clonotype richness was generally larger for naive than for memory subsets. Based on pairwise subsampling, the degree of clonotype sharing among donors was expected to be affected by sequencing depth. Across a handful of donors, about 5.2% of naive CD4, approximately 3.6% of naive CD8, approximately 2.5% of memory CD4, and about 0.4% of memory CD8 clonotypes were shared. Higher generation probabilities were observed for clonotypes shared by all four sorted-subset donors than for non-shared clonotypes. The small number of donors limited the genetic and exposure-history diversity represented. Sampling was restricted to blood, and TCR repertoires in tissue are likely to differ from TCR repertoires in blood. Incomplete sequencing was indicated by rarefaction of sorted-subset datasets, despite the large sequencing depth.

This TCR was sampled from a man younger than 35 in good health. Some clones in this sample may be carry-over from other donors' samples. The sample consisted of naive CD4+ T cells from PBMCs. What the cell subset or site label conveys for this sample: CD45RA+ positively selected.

The CDR3 region reads CASSQDSSGEQYF. The DNA reads TGTGCCAGCAGCCAAGACTCTTCGGGCGAGCAGTACTTC. The chain joins TRBV4-2 to TRBJ2-7, with the D gene too uncertain to name. The germline V gene yields LGHNA for CDR1 and YNFKEQ for CDR2. The germline ends are 9 bases apart after V is trimmed by 0 bases and J by 6 bases. The CDR3 measures 13 amino acids from cysteine to phenylalanine. Only CDR3 DNA is held: 39 bases, read in frame from base 1.